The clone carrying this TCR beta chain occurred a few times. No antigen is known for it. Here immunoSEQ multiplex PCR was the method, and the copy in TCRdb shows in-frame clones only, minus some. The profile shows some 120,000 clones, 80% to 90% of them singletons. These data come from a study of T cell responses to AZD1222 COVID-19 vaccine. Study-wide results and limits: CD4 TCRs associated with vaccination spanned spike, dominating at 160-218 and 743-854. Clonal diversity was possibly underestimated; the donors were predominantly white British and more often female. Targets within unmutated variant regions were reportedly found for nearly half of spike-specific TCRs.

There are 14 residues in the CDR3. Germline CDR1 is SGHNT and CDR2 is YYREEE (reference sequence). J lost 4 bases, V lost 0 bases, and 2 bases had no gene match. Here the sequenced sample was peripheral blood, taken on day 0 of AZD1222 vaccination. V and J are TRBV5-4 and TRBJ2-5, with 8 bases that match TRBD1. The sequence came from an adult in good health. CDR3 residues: CASSLAGGGETQYF. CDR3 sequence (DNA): TGTGCCAGCAGCTTGGCAGGGGGCGGAGAGACCCAGTACTTC.